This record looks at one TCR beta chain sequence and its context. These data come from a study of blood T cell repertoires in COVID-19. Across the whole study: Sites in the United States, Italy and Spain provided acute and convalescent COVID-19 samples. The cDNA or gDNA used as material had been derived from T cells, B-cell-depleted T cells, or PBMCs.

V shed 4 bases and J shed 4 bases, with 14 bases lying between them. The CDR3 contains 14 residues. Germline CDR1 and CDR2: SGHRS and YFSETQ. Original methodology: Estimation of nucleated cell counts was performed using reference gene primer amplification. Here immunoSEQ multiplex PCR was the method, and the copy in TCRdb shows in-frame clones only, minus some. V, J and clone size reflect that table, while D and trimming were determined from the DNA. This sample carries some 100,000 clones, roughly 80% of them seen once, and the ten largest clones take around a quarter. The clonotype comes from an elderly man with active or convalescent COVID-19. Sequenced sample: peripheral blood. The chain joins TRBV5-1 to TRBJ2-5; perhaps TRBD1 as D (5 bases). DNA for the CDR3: TGCGCCAGCAGCCAGGGTGCGGTGGTAGAGACCCAGTACTTC. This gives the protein CASSQGAVVETQYF.